This T cell receptor beta chain comes out of a study of blood T cell repertoires in COVID-19. Overall study: Spain, Italy and the United States supplied samples that represented acute and convalescent COVID-19. In each case, the material was cDNA or gDNA derived from T cells, B-cell-depleted T cells, or PBMCs.

The V end was cut by 0 bases, the J end by 5 bases, with 10 bases between. CDR1 is SEHNR and CDR2 is FQNEAQ in the germline V gene (reference sequence). This CDR3 is built from 14 residues. Study processing details: Estimation of nucleated cell counts relied on the amplification of reference gene primers. Profiling relied on immunoSEQ multiplex PCR, and the TCRdb table lists in-frame clones only, not all of them. V, J and clone size are taken as reported in that table, and D and trimming were inferred from the DNA itself. The sample lists around 140,000 clones; 88% were seen once. This TCR derives from a human donor with COVID-19, enrolled during active disease. The donor label of this sample is uncertain. The chain joins TRBV7-9 to TRBJ1-2; D gene ambiguous. The sample consisted of peripheral blood. CDR3 amino acids: CASSLAPTGYGYTF. The DNA for the CDR3 is TGTGCCAGCAGCTTAGCGCCAACGGGATATGGCTACACCTTC.